The 9 T cell receptor beta chains listed next were all sequenced from one sample in a study of T cells in Graves' hyperthyroidism and ophthalmopathy. Researchers amplified the TCR beta CDR3 regions from RNA transcripts. Primed by the HTBI set, a first-round RT-PCR was run on the TCR CDR3. One entry per CDR3 protein results from TCRdb running MiXCR on the multiplex PCR reads. The sample has some 360,000 distinct CDR3 sequences, roughly 14% seen once. Sequenced input: blood. The receptors shown here come from a woman aged 55-70 years with Graves' hyperthyroidism.

In this sample, this clonotype turned up many times. J is TRBJ1-5 and V is TRBV3-1; no reliable D call. The CDR3 sequence is 14 residues long. The V end was cut by 1 base, the J end by 2 bases, with 6 bases between. Per germline, CDR1 LGHDT and CDR2 YNNKEL (reference sequence). The CDR3 spells CASSQGRGNQPQHF. The CDR3 nucleotides read TGTGCCAGCAGCCAAGGGCGAGGCAATCAGCCCCAGCATTTT. The full variable domain, in which reference TRBV3-1 and TRBJ1-5 provide the parts outside the CDR3, is DTAVSQTPKYLVTQMGNDKSIKCEQNLGHDTMYWYKQDSKKFLKIMFSYNNKELIINETVPNRFSPKSPDKAHLNLHINSLELGDSAVYFCASSQGRGNQPQHFGDGTRLSIL.

This clonotype occurred a few times. This chain uses TRBV20-1 with TRBJ1-5; maybe TRBD1 (6 bases). V was cut by 0 bases and J by 5 bases, with 17 bases left in between. The length of the CDR3 is 16 residues. From germline, CDR1 is DFQATT and CDR2 SNEGSKA (reference sequence). CDR3 region: CSAREVPGQQDQPQHF. The CDR3 coding sequence is TGCAGTGCTAGAGAGGTGCCGGGACAACAAGATCAGCCCCAGCATTTT.

The chain uses TRBV29-1 and TRBJ1-2; D not certain. The CDR3 sequence is 12 residues long. Trimming left V 6 bases short and J 8 bases short, with 16 bases between. The germline V gene encodes CDR1 SQVTM and CDR2 ANQGSEA. The CDR3 loop reads CSVLGPGLGYTF. Here the CDR3 DNA reads TGCAGCGTCCTCGGGCCCGGGTTAGGCTACACCTTC.

The V call is TRBV5-1, the J call TRBJ2-3; 8 nucleotides agree with TRBD1. The CDR3 consists of 15 residues. The V segment lost 0 bases and the J segment 5 bases; nucleotides outside the gene matches: 5. Germline CDR1 is SGHRS and CDR2 is YFSETQ. In nucleotides, the CDR3 is TGCGCCAGCAGCTTGGGACAGGGGTTCGGAGATACGCAGTATTTT. Amino acid sequence: CASSLGQGFGDTQYF.

In the case of this clonotype: Being one base from a much bigger clone, this may be a read error. The V and J genes are TRBV15 and TRBJ1-2; D not certain. Germline values: CDR1 LNHNV, CDR2 YYDKDF (reference sequence). The CDR3 is 13 amino acids. V was cut by 5 bases and J by 4 bases, with 11 bases left in between. In nucleotides, the CDR3 is TGTGCCACCAGCTCAGGACGGGGCTATGGCTACACCTTC. It is translated as CATSSGRGYGYTF.

V is TRBV18 and J is TRBJ2-5, with 12 bases matching TRBD1. Germline V gene data show CDR1 as KGHSH and CDR2 as LQKENI. J lost 1 base, V lost 1 base, and 4 bases had no gene match. The CDR3 sequence is 17 residues long. CDR3 region: CASSPRGQGATQETQYF. In nucleotides, the CDR3 is TGTGCCAGCTCACCACGGGGACAGGGGGCAACCCAAGAGACCCAGTACTTC.

This chain connects TRBV5-1 to TRBJ2-4; 7 bases align to TRBD1. Germline V gene data show CDR1 as SGHRS and CDR2 as YFSETQ. The V and J ends lost 4 bases and 0 bases, in that order; junction bases with no gene match: 10. The CDR3 loop spans 17 amino acids. The CDR3 region is CASSSPTGDLAKNIQYF. The CDR3 DNA follows: TGCGCCAGCAGCAGCCCTACAGGGGACCTAGCCAAAAACATTCAGTACTTC.

CDR3 residues: CATSGEQGLRTDTQYF. CDR3 bases: TGTGCCACCAGCGGCGAACAGGGACTACGCACAGATACGCAGTATTTT. The chain links TRBV15 to TRBJ2-3, with D perhaps TRBD2 (7 bases). The germline CDR1 and CDR2 sequences are LNHNV and YYDKDF (reference sequence). Deletions cut 5 bases from V and 1 base from J, with 16 bases between. This CDR3 is built from 16 residues.

This clonotype was detected many times. This chain links TRBV27 with TRBJ2-7; D uncertain. Germline V gene lookup returns CDR1 MNHEY and CDR2 SMNVEV (reference sequence). The V gene lost 6 bases and the J gene lost 0 bases, with 15 bases spanning the gap. The CDR3 covers 15 residues. The chain's CDR3 is CASRLGPDLSYEQYF. The CDR3 DNA sequence: TGTGCCAGCAGGCTAGGCCCGGACCTCTCCTACGAGCAGTACTTC.